This entry lists 15 T cell receptor beta chains sequenced from one sample in a study of CD8 T cells in Susac syndrome. RNA in amounts of about 0.5 to 1 ug was reverse transcribed with random hexamers. TCRdb reprocessed the immunoSEQ multiplex PCR reads with MiXCR, giving one entry per CDR3 protein. The sample carries 150,000 to 200,000 distinct CDR3 sequences, roughly 91% recorded once. The specimen sequenced was CD4+ T cells from PBMCs. The receptors derive from a human donor with Susac syndrome.

This chain joins TRBV20-1 and TRBJ2-1; a possible D gene is TRBD2 (6 bases). The length of the CDR3 is 16 residues. In germline, CDR1 is DFQATT, CDR2 SNEGSKA (reference sequence). Trimming took 0 bases from V and 0 from J, leaving 12 bases between them. This CDR3 is CSARDQRAGSYNEQFF. For the CDR3, the DNA is TGCAGTGCTAGAGATCAGCGGGCGGGCTCCTACAATGAGCAGTTCTTC.

The V call is TRBV18, the J call TRBJ2-3; D remains unclear. The CDR3 length is 12 residues. Germline values: CDR1 KGHSH, CDR2 LQKENI. Trimming removed 1 base from V and 6 bases from J, with 5 bases in between. The CDR3 reads CASSPQGDTQYF. CDR3 in DNA: TGTGCCAGCTCACCACAGGGTGATACGCAGTATTTT.

This clonotype showed up just a few times. V and J are TRBV7-9 and TRBJ1-5, with unresolved D. Germline V lookup: CDR1 SEHNR, CDR2 FQNEAQ (reference sequence). The CDR3 is 13 amino acids. Deletions cut 7 bases from V and 6 bases from J, with 13 bases between. The CDR3: CASTASGIQPQHF. The CDR3 DNA reads as TGTGCCAGCACAGCTAGTGGGATTCAGCCCCAGCATTTT.

The chain combines TRBV6-5 with TRBJ1-1; D ambiguous. CDR1 is MNHEY and CDR2 is SVGAGI in the germline V gene. Trimming cost V 0 bases and J 1 base, with 6 bases left between them. The CDR3 runs to 14 residues. The CDR3 sequence is CASSYSYGNTEAFF. CDR3 nucleotide sequence: TGTGCCAGCAGTTACTCGTACGGGAACACTGAAGCTTTCTTT.

Turning to this clonotype: At one end, the junction sequence differs from germline, possibly due to a read error. The chain combines TRBV24-1 with TRBJ2-2; possible D gene TRBD1, 7 bases. The CDR3 spans 12 residues. Germline assignment: CDR1 KGHDR and CDR2 SFDVKD. The CDR3 DNA reads TGTGCCTCCAGGGGGGAGGCCGGGGAGCTGTTTTTT. Translating it yields CASRGEAGELFF.

This chain links TRBV4-2 with TRBJ2-1, with 12 positions matching TRBD2. Trimming cost V 0 bases and J 7 bases; bases outside gene matches: 7. CDR3 size: 17 residues. Germline CDR1 reads LGHNA; CDR2 reads YNFKEQ. In DNA form, the CDR3 reads TGTGCCAGCAGCCAAGATAAGTTACTAGCGGGAGGTAATGAGCAGTTCTTC. Encoded protein: CASSQDKLLAGGNEQFF.

The gene calls are TRBV11-2 and TRBJ2-1; 8 bases agree with TRBD1. This CDR3 spans 13 amino acids. V trimming: 5 bases; J trimming: 4 bases; junction bases outside the gene matches: 1. CDR1 and CDR2 (germline): SGHAT, FQNNGV. The CDR3 DNA follows: TGTGCCAGCAGCACAGGGGGATACAATGAGCAGTTCTTC. Protein: CASSTGGYNEQFF. Full variable domain (outside the CDR3, taken from reference TRBV11-2 and TRBJ2-1): EAGVAQSPRYKIIEKRQSVAFWCNPISGHATLYWYQQILGQGPKLLIQFQNNGVVDDSQLPKDRFSAERLKGVDSTLKIQPAKLEDSAVYLCASSTGGYNEQFFGPGTRLTVL.

This sequence joins TRBV5-6 and TRBJ1-1; 9 bases fit TRBD1. There are 13 residues in the CDR3. Germline CDR1 is SGHDT and CDR2 is YYEEEE. V gave up 2 bases and J gave up 11 bases; unmatched junction bases: 7. This CDR3 is CASSFAQGAYAFF. The CDR3 nucleotides are TGTGCCAGCAGCTTTGCACAGGGGGCGTATGCTTTCTTT.

J is TRBJ2-5 and V is TRBV5-1; D possibly corresponds to TRBD1 (7 bases). The V end was cut by 4 bases, the J end by 1 base, with 20 bases between. The CDR3 is 17 amino acids. Germline V lookup: CDR1 SGHRS, CDR2 YFSETQ. The CDR3 sequence: CASSLVAGGLSQETQYF. The DNA of the CDR3 is TGCGCCAGCAGCCTGGTGGCAGGGGGGTTGTCCCAAGAGACCCAGTACTTC.

The V gene is TRBV7-9, the J gene TRBJ1-5; perhaps TRBD1 as D (5 bases). The germline V and J ends were trimmed by 5 bases and 4 bases, with 12 bases remaining between them. This CDR3 has 14 amino acids. Looked up from germline, CDR1 is SEHNR and CDR2 is FQNEAQ (reference sequence). The CDR3 region has the DNA TGTGCCAGCAGCCACCAGGGTCCGAATCAGCCCCAGCATTTT. It is translated as CASSHQGPNQPQHF.

The chain joins TRBV12-3 or TRBV12-4 to TRBJ1-5, with D perhaps matching TRBD1 (5 bases). This CDR3 is 14 amino acids long. Trimming left V 6 bases short and J 5 bases short, with 14 bases between. The CDR3 here is CASRGTGNHQPQHF. The CDR3 DNA sequence: TGTGCCAGCAGAGGGACTGGGAATCATCAGCCCCAGCATTTT.

This chain connects TRBV5-1 to TRBJ1-1; 10 positions match TRBD1. In germline, CDR1 is SGHRS, CDR2 YFSETQ. The ends lost 4 bases at V and 11 bases at J; junction bases unmatched: 14. The CDR3 is made up of 15 amino acids. The CDR3 nucleotides are TGCGCCAGCAGCCCGGACAGGGGGATCGTAGTTTCTGCTTTCTTT. Its translation is CASSPDRGIVVSAFF.

There are a few counts of this clonotype. The gene calls are TRBV5-1 and TRBJ2-7; D possibly corresponds to TRBD2 (6 bases). V was pared by 4 bases and J by 4 bases, with 18 bases between. The CDR3 has 15 amino acids. The germline CDR1 and CDR2 sequences are SGHRS and YFSETQ. CDR3 nucleotide sequence: TGCGCCAGCAGCACAACGGGACTCGAACGTTACGAGCAGTACTTC. It is translated as CASSTTGLERYEQYF.

V and J are TRBV5-1 and TRBJ2-7, with TRBD1 matching 9 bases. Germline values: CDR1 SGHRS, CDR2 YFSETQ. V shed 2 bases, J shed 0 bases, and the junction held 3 bases outside the gene matches. The CDR3 contains 15 residues. The CDR3 protein is CASSLQGASSYEQYF. CDR3 nucleotide sequence: TGCGCCAGCAGCTTACAGGGGGCCAGCTCCTACGAGCAGTACTTC.

This chain joins TRBV5-1 and TRBJ2-1; possibly TRBD2 for D (6 bases). Germline V lookup: CDR1 SGHRS, CDR2 YFSETQ. The CDR3 covers 14 residues. V was cut by 1 base and J by 4 bases, with 9 bases left in between. The CDR3 protein is CASSLTGEYNEQFF. The DNA of the CDR3 is TGCGCCAGCAGCTTGACGGGGGAATACAATGAGCAGTTCTTC. The complete variable domain, with remaining parts taken from reference TRBV5-1 and TRBJ2-1, reads KAGVTQTPRYLIKTRGQQVTLSCSPISGHRSVSWYQQTPGQGLQFLFEYFSETQRNKGNFPGRFSGRQFSNSRSEMNVSTLELGDSALYLCASSLTGEYNEQFFGPGTRLTVL.